The present T cell receptor beta chain was sequenced within a study of shared clonotypes between healthy human individuals (dated by TCRdb to 2020 to 2022). About the study as a whole: The cohort comprised two women and a few men aged 18 to 49 years. To estimate repertoire size and how much clonotypes are shared between individuals, the study performed deep sequencing of blood TCR repertoires from a few healthy adults. To increase sequencing depth and limit assay-specific biases, TCR repertoire library preparation and sequencing were carried out by different laboratories using diverse techniques. Per donor, three plates each were used for CD4 naive and CD4 memory, two for CD8 naive, and one for CD8 memory. Each donor's leukapheresis produced roughly between roughly 0.85 and 9 billion PBMCs. Findings and caveats that apply to the study as a whole: Estimated clonotype richness was generally larger for naive than for memory subsets. The genetic and exposure-history diversity represented was limited by the small number of donors. Incomplete sequencing was indicated by rarefaction of sorted-subset datasets, despite the large sequencing depth. Higher generation probabilities were observed for clonotypes shared by all four sorted-subset donors than for non-shared clonotypes. Based on pairwise subsampling, the degree of clonotype sharing among donors was expected to be affected by sequencing depth. When a few donors were compared, the shared fraction of clonotypes was about 5% for naive CD4, 3.5% to 4% for naive CD8, 2.3% for memory CD4, and under 0.5% for memory CD8. Sampling was limited to blood, and TCR repertoires in tissue likely differ from TCR repertoires in blood.

On this clone: Its cognate antigen has yet to be identified. It has no much larger one-base neighbor in the sample; base qualities were not kept.

Spanning cysteine to phenylalanine, the CDR3 consists of 15 amino acids. Just the 45-base CDR3 DNA is kept, in frame starting at base 1. V is cut back by 0 bases and J by 4 bases, with 3 bases in the junction unmatched. Based on the germline V gene, the CDR1 and CDR2 sequences are SGDLS and YYNGEE. Healthy HIV-negative adults with no recently reported acute infections or vaccinations were included as donors. Only Caucasian adults living in Nashville, Tennessee, USA were represented among the donors. CD4+ T cells were enriched by magnetic negative selection, after which naive cells were positively selected on CD45RA and the negative fraction was taken as the memory subset. After blood collection by leukapheresis, PBMCs were isolated using Ficoll-Histopaque density gradient centrifugation and then cryopreserved in the vapor phase of liquid nitrogen. Analytical flow cytometry was used to check the purity and quantity of every magnetically sorted T cell population. From each sorted fraction, genomic DNA was isolated and quantified by UV absorbance on a Nanodrop 2000c.

TCR CDR3 regions were amplified from genomic DNA by multiplex PCR using the deep immunoSEQ assay. Extracted genomic DNA from each cell subset was distributed evenly across all wells of several immunoSEQ 96-well plates, and each plate was treated as a replicate. For sorted subsets, each replicate PCR was loaded with 150 to 250 ng genomic DNA, equivalent to 30,000 or so T cell genomes. Purified libraries were measured with a Qubit 3.0 fluorometer, size-checked on a Bioanalyzer 2100, and measured again with the KAPA Library Quantification kit. Each immunoSEQ 96-well plate was sequenced on its own single-read 150-cycle Illumina NextSeq 550 flow cell. On the authors' methods: The immunoSEQ output contained only junctional sequences without quality scores, so filtering could not match that applied to full-length reads. To assign V/J genes and CDR3, sequences were annotated using PyIR, a Python wrapper for IgBLAST v1.9, with IMGT germline references. Reads were filtered out if the reads had weak V/J assignments (E-value above 1e-6), no CDR3, stop codons, out-of-frame junctions, or ambiguous translated residues. V3J clonotypes were defined as sequences sharing the same inferred V gene, J gene, and CDR3 amino acid sequence. The percentage overlap between two repertoires was calculated by dividing the number of shared unique clonotypes by the size of the smaller repertoire. Three approaches were used to assess repertoire richness: RTK rarefaction, the Chao1 estimator, and Recon v2.1 estimates of unobserved clonotypes. Generation probabilities for all TCRbeta clonotypes obtained by the gDNA method from a few donors were computed using OLGA. In its TCRdb copy, this immuneACCESS table keeps in-frame sequences only and misses some clones. Where compared with another copy, unresolved V genes explain less than half of these, and the others have no known cause. V, J and clone size are those of that table, while D and trimming were read from the DNA. This sample comprises 2 million to 2.5 million clones, roughly 92% of them detected only once. The ten biggest clones cover more than 0.35% of the sample.

Sequencing used naive CD4+ T cells from PBMCs. In the paper's terms, the cell subset or site label means: CD45RA+ positively selected. The sequence derives from a man between 18 and 35 years old in good health. Some clones in this sample may be carry-over from other donors' samples. In this chain, TRBV9 is recombined with TRBJ2-3, with TRBD1 matching 9 junction bases. The encoded CDR3 is CASSVGDRDADTQYF. The DNA sequence follows: TGTGCCAGCAGCGTAGGGGACAGGGATGCAGATACGCAGTATTTT.